Shown below are 26 T cell receptor beta chains from a single sample sequenced in a study of blood T cell repertoires in COVID-19. Data came from immunoSEQ multiplex PCR; TCRdb stores just in-frame clones and leaves some out. The table records some 300,000 clones, 70% to 90% of them present only once. The source material was PBMCs or T cells enriched from blood (not recorded which). These receptors originate from a woman between 40 and 50 years old who had recovered from COVID-19.

The chain recombines TRBV18 with TRBJ1-2; possible D gene TRBD1, 6 bases. The germline V gene has CDR1 KGHSH and CDR2 LQKENI. There are 14 residues in the CDR3. The V gene lost 4 bases and the J gene lost 6 bases, with 15 bases spanning the gap. The CDR3 DNA follows: TGTGCCAGCTCACTCCGGAGGGGGGGCGATGGCTACACCTTC. Translated, it gives CASSLRRGGDGYTF.

The J gene is TRBJ1-2, the V gene TRBV11-3, with TRBD1 as a possible D gene (6 bases). Germline V gives CDR1 SGHNT, CDR2 YENEEA. Trimming removed 1 base from V and 2 bases from J, with 14 bases in between. CDR3 length: 16 amino acids. DNA for the CDR3: TGTGCCAGCAGCTTAGCAAGTACGGACAGAAACTATGGCTACACCTTC. Translation: CASSLASTDRNYGYTF.

Only a few counts were recorded for this clone. The V call is TRBV7-2, the J call TRBJ2-7, with 12 bases that match TRBD2. Trimming took 6 bases from V and 0 from J; bases not matched to a gene: 3. The CDR3 sequence is 15 residues long. Germline assignment: CDR1 SGHTA and CDR2 FQGNSA. The CDR3 DNA sequence: TGTGCCAGCAGTCGACTAGCGGGGGACTCCTACGAGCAGTACTTC. This gives the protein CASSRLAGDSYEQYF.

J is TRBJ1-1 and V is TRBV5-4, with D unclear. Germline V gives CDR1 SGHNT, CDR2 YYREEE (reference sequence). The CDR3 covers 15 residues. Trimming left V 0 bases short and J 1 base short, with 10 bases between. The CDR3 DNA reads as TGTGCCAGCAGCTTGGAGGGAGGGAGGAACACTGAAGCTTTCTTT. Translating gives CASSLEGGRNTEAFF.

This chain connects TRBV19 to TRBJ2-2; 10 bases fit TRBD2. From germline, CDR1 is LNHDA and CDR2 SQIVND (reference sequence). Germline trimming cut 5 bases from V and 5 bases from J; bases unmatched to any gene: 14. The CDR3 contains 18 residues. CDR3 bases: TGTGCCAGTAGTTGGGGTTCGGCTAGCGGGAGTCCTACCGGGGAGCTGTTTTTT. Residues: CASSWGSASGSPTGELFF.

The rearrangement joins TRBV3-1 (or the pseudogene TRBV3-2) to TRBJ1-4; D is unresolved. Germline CDR1 LGHDT, CDR2 YNNKEL (reference sequence). The CDR3 has 15 residues. V lost 0 bases and J lost 8, with 13 bases in between. CDR3 in DNA: TGTGCCAGCAGCCAAGATCTCGGGGAAAACGAAAAACTGTTTTTT. This translates into CASSQDLGENEKLFF.

This rearrangement joins TRBV9 to TRBJ2-3, with TRBD2 matching over 7 bases. Germline trimming cut 0 bases from V and 4 bases from J; bases unmatched to any gene: 8. The CDR3 is made up of 16 amino acids. The germline gives CDR1 SGDLS, CDR2 YYNGEE. The CDR3 bases are TGTGCCAGCAGCGTAGTAGCCTGGGGGGGGGCAGATACGCAGTATTTT. Its translation is CASSVVAWGGADTQYF.

The rearrangement links TRBV7-2 to TRBJ2-3, with 8 bases matching TRBD1. CDR1 is SGHTA, CDR2 FQGNSA, per germline. Losses at the gene ends were 3 bases for V and 3 bases for J; bases not matched to a gene: 14. The CDR3 has 18 amino acids. As DNA, the CDR3 is TGTGCCAGCAGCTTTGACTGGGGTGGCAGGGGGCGAACAGATACGCAGTATTTT. Its protein product is CASSFDWGGRGRTDTQYF.

The genes are TRBV28 and TRBJ1-5; the match to TRBD1 covers 7 bases. The CDR3 is 15 amino acids. V lost 5 bases, J lost 11 bases, and 15 bases stayed unmatched. CDR1 is MDHEN, CDR2 SYDVKM, per germline. The chain's CDR3 is CASSRTGTALFSQHF. CDR3 in DNA: TGTGCCAGCAGTCGCACCGGGACAGCCCTCTTTTCCCAGCATTTT.

V and J are TRBV9 and TRBJ1-1; TRBD1 aligns across 10 bases. Germline V gene data show CDR1 as SGDLS and CDR2 as YYNGEE. V was pared by 0 bases and J by 4 bases, with 3 bases of the junction left unmatched. CDR3 size: 15 residues. The CDR3 sequence is CASSVGQGAGTEAFF. DNA of the CDR3: TGTGCCAGCAGCGTAGGACAGGGGGCAGGCACTGAAGCTTTCTTT.

In this sample, this clone turned up once. This rearrangement joins TRBV18 to TRBJ1-2; 10 bases map to TRBD1. CDR3 length: 15 amino acids. Trimming took 3 bases from V and 5 from J; bases not matched to a gene: 6. Germline lookup yields CDR1 KGHSH and CDR2 LQKENI. The CDR3 sequence is CASSPETGGNYGYTF. The DNA for the CDR3 is TGTGCCAGCTCACCGGAGACAGGGGGCAATTATGGCTACACCTTC. Together with reference TRBV18 and TRBJ1-2, the CDR3 gives the full variable domain: NAGVMQNPRHLVRRRGQEARLRCSPMKGHSHVYWYRQLPEEGLKFMVYLQKENIIDESGMPKERFSAEFPKEGPSILRIQQVVRGDSAAYFCASSPETGGNYGYTFGSGTRLTVV.

The rearrangement links TRBV12-3 or TRBV12-4 to TRBJ1-2; 7 nucleotides agree with TRBD1. The CDR3 extends over 13 amino acids. V trimming: 8 bases; J trimming: 4 bases; junction bases outside the gene matches: 7. The CDR3 DNA reads as TGTGCCAGCGGGAAGGACAGGTTCTATGGCTACACCTTC. This codes for CASGKDRFYGYTF.

The chain joins TRBV19 to TRBJ2-3; D is ambiguous. Per the germline V gene, CDR1 is LNHDA and CDR2 is SQIVND (reference sequence). V lost 5 bases to trimming and J lost 6 bases, with 21 bases between them. The CDR3 consists of 16 residues. CDR3 nucleotide sequence: TGTGCCAGTAGTCCCAAACTTGCCGGGTATGGGGATACGCAGTATTTT. This encodes CASSPKLAGYGDTQYF.

This clone was observed once. The chain couples TRBV7-8 to TRBJ1-4, with D possibly TRBD1 on 5 matching bases. Looked up from germline, CDR1 is SGHVS and CDR2 is FQNEAQ. V was trimmed by 3 bases and J by 10 bases, leaving 6 bases between them. This CDR3 is 11 amino acids long. The CDR3 is CASSLGPKLFF. Here the CDR3 DNA reads TGTGCCAGCAGCTTGGGGCCAAAACTGTTTTTT.

This clone was found once. The chain uses TRBV9 and TRBJ1-4; 9 bases match TRBD1. J lost 2 bases, V lost 3 bases, and 5 bases had no gene match. Germline V gene sequence: CDR1 SGDLS, CDR2 YYNGEE. This CDR3 contains 16 residues. The CDR3 spells CASSARTGATNEKLFF. As DNA, the CDR3 is TGTGCCAGCAGCGCCCGGACAGGGGCCACTAATGAAAAACTGTTTTTT.

The chain joins TRBV19 to TRBJ2-1, with D tentatively TRBD1 (6 bases). The CDR3 totals 17 residues. Trimming removed 1 base from V and 10 bases from J, with 23 bases in between. CDR1 is LNHDA, CDR2 SQIVND, per germline (reference sequence). CDR3 sequence: CASSIVGAQGQNAEQFF. The CDR3 DNA follows: TGTGCCAGTAGTATAGTGGGGGCTCAGGGACAAAACGCGGAGCAGTTCTTC.

V is TRBV7-3 and J is TRBJ2-2; D uncertain. The CDR3 spans 15 residues. The V end was cut by 9 bases, the J end by 2 bases, with 16 bases between. Per germline, CDR1 SGHTA and CDR2 FQGTGA. This CDR3 is CASNVGSLNTGELFF. DNA for the CDR3: TGTGCCAGTAACGTGGGCAGCTTAAACACCGGGGAGCTGTTTTTT.

The chain uses TRBV30 and TRBJ1-4, with D possibly being TRBD1 (6 bases). The CDR3 is 13 amino acids. V lost 2 bases to trimming and J lost 6 bases, with 10 bases between them. Germline-derived CDR1 and CDR2 are GTSNPN and SVGIG (reference sequence). The CDR3 loop is CAWSRGADEKLFF. DNA for the CDR3: TGTGCCTGGAGTCGGGGGGCCGATGAAAAACTGTTTTTT.

The chain uses TRBV2 and TRBJ1-1; D is undetermined. V was pared by 6 bases and J by 4 bases, with 6 bases between. CDR3 length: 11 amino acids. Germline lookup yields CDR1 SNHLY and CDR2 FYNNEI. The CDR3 sequence is CASRRGTEAFF. DNA for the CDR3: TGTGCCAGCAGAAGAGGCACTGAAGCTTTCTTT. The variable domain in full, completed from reference TRBV2 and TRBJ1-1, reads EPEVTQTPSHQVTQMGQEVILRCVPISNHLYFYWYRQILGQKVEFLVSFYNNEISEKSEIFDDQFSVERPDGSNFTLKIRSTKLEDSAMYFCASRRGTEAFFGQGTRLTVV.

The V gene is TRBV20-1, the J gene TRBJ1-2; TRBD1 matches at 8 bases. Per the germline V gene, CDR1 is DFQATT and CDR2 is SNEGSKA (reference sequence). After removal of 3 bases from V and 1 base from J, the junction contained 19 bases not matched to a gene. The CDR3 is made up of 19 amino acids. CDR3 protein: CSASIQTLYPTGDNYGYTF. In nucleotides, the CDR3 is TGCAGTGCTAGTATCCAGACCCTTTACCCGACAGGGGATAACTATGGCTACACCTTC.

The genes are TRBV10-3 and TRBJ2-2; 9 nucleotides agree with TRBD1. Germline V gene lookup returns CDR1 ENHRY and CDR2 SYGVKD. Germline trimming cut 6 bases from V and 4 bases from J; bases unmatched to any gene: 3. The CDR3 contains 14 residues. DNA for the CDR3: TGTGCCATCAGCGGGACAGGGTCCACCGGGGAGCTGTTTTTT. This codes for CAISGTGSTGELFF.

The V gene is TRBV7-8, the J gene TRBJ2-7; TRBD1 might be the D (6 bases). This CDR3 region has 13 residues. Germline V gene data show CDR1 as SGHVS and CDR2 as FQNEAQ. The germline V and J ends were trimmed by 1 base and 6 bases, with 10 bases remaining between them. CDR3 in DNA: TGTGCCAGCAGCTTAGTGGGACAAGGCGAGCAGTACTTC. Translating it yields CASSLVGQGEQYF.

The V and J genes are TRBV28 and TRBJ2-7, with 9 bases that match TRBD2. The CDR3 covers 13 residues. Germline V lookup: CDR1 MDHEN, CDR2 SYDVKM. Germline trimming cut 7 bases from V and 7 bases from J; bases unmatched to any gene: 8. In DNA, the CDR3 is TGTGCCAGCAACCTACGCGGGGGGGATGAGCAGTACTTC. This gives the protein CASNLRGGDEQYF.

The chain joins TRBV5-1 to TRBJ1-2; no reliable D call. Trimming cost V 3 bases and J 8 bases, with 14 bases left between them. This CDR3 is built from 13 residues. Germline values: CDR1 SGHRS, CDR2 YFSETQ. CDR3 sequence: CASSSDGERGYTF. The CDR3 DNA reads as TGCGCCAGCAGCTCCGACGGGGAGCGAGGCTACACCTTC. The complete variable domain, with remaining parts taken from reference TRBV5-1 and TRBJ1-2, reads KAGVTQTPRYLIKTRGQQVTLSCSPISGHRSVSWYQQTPGQGLQFLFEYFSETQRNKGNFPGRFSGRQFSNSRSEMNVSTLELGDSALYLCASSSDGERGYTFGSGTRLTVV.

V usage is TRBV3-1 (or the pseudogene TRBV3-2) and J usage is TRBJ1-1, with 7 nucleotides matching TRBD1. J was trimmed by 11 bases and V by 0 bases; bases with no gene match: 0. The CDR3 contains 11 residues. Per the germline V gene, CDR1 is LGHDT and CDR2 is YNNKEL (reference sequence). The CDR3 DNA reads TGTGCCAGCAGCCAAGAACAGGGGGCTTTCTTT. As protein: CASSQEQGAFF.

V is TRBV11-3 and J is TRBJ2-7; D ambiguous. CDR1 SGHNT and CDR2 YENEEA come from the germline V gene. The length of the CDR3 is 12 residues. Deletions cut 5 bases from V and 4 bases from J, with 9 bases between. CDR3 sequence (DNA): TGTGCCAGCAGCGATCAGGATTACGAGCAGTACTTC. Protein: CASSDQDYEQYF.